These 28 T cell receptor beta chains share one sample of origin, sequenced in a study of CD8 T cells in ankylosing spondylitis. TCRdb redid the calling of the 5' RACE reads with MiXCR, one entry per CDR3 protein. Of some 130,000 distinct CDR3 sequences in the sample, over 9.5% were seen once. The specimen was blood, either unsorted or a sorted T cell fraction (not recorded which). The receptor set was obtained from a female donor with ankylosing spondylitis or in good health (not recorded which).

The rearrangement links TRBV7-9 to TRBJ2-2; D not resolved. The CDR3 runs to 12 residues. Germline assignment: CDR1 SEHNR and CDR2 FQNEAQ (reference sequence). Trimming took 11 bases from V and 5 from J, leaving 12 bases between them. The CDR3 sequence is CARSMMTGELFF. In DNA form, the CDR3 reads TGTGCCCGCTCCATGATGACCGGGGAGCTGTTTTTT.

This clonotype was counted ten times or more. The chain joins TRBV5-1 to TRBJ1-1, with D unresolved. This CDR3 has 14 residues. With 6 bases removed from V and 2 bases from J, the gap between germline ends came to 14 bases. The germline gives CDR1 SGHRS, CDR2 YFSETQ. CDR3 sequence (DNA): TGCGCCAGCACCGCCGGTACCAGTAACACTGAAGCTTTCTTT. Its translation is CASTAGTSNTEAFF.

This clonotype showed up many times. The chain couples TRBV3-1 to TRBJ2-1, with 10 bases that match TRBD2. Germline trimming cut 5 bases from V and 4 bases from J; bases unmatched to any gene: 5. Germline lookup yields CDR1 LGHDT and CDR2 YNNKEL (reference sequence). There are 15 residues in the CDR3. Written as DNA, the CDR3 is TGTGCCAGCAGCTCGAGCGGGGGGGGTTACAATGAGCAGTTCTTC. Translating gives CASSSSGGGYNEQFF.

In the case of this clonotype: A much larger clone lies one base from this, so it may be a read error. The CDR3 does not close with the conserved phenylalanine or tryptophan, likely indicating a read error. J is TRBJ1-6 and V is TRBV20-1, with 12 bases identical to TRBD1. The CDR3 totals 18 residues. Germline V gene data show CDR1 as DFQATT and CDR2 as SNEGSKA (reference sequence). Germline trimming cut 0 bases from V and 10 bases from J; bases unmatched to any gene: 13. CDR3 in amino acids: CSAREGTGGGPGNSPLHY. The CDR3 nucleotides read TGCAGTGCTAGAGAAGGGACAGGGGGCGGTCCGGGTAACTCACCCCTCCACTAT.

This clonotype was picked up many times. V usage is TRBV29-1 and J usage is TRBJ1-2; no clear D gene. This CDR3 has 13 residues. Germline values: CDR1 SQVTM, CDR2 ANQGSEA. V lost 5 bases to trimming and J lost 7 bases, with 17 bases between them. DNA of the CDR3: TGCAGCGTTCCCGCCCCTTGGACGGCTGGCTACACCTTC. Its translation: CSVPAPWTAGYTF.

Note on this clonotype: This could be a read error, since a much larger clone is one nucleotide away. The J gene is TRBJ1-6, the V gene TRBV20-1; weak D call: TRBD1 (6 bases). Germline V gene lookup returns CDR1 DFQATT and CDR2 SNEGSKA (reference sequence). CDR3 length equals 12 residues. The germline V and J ends were trimmed by 3 bases and 10 bases, with 10 bases remaining between them. The CDR3 spells CSARNRESPLHF. CDR3 DNA sequence: TGCAGTGCTAGGAACAGGGAATCACCCCTCCACTTT.

Many counts were recorded for this clonotype. This sequence joins TRBV12-3 or TRBV12-4 and TRBJ2-7, with D hard to call. The CDR3 has 13 amino acids. The V end was cut by 3 bases, the J end by 6 bases, with 12 bases between. CDR3 in amino acids: CASSFFELGEQYF. In DNA form, the CDR3 reads TGTGCCAGCAGTTTTTTCGAACTGGGCGAGCAGTACTTC.

This clonotype was observed many times. The V call is TRBV20-1, the J call TRBJ1-2, with 7 bases lining up with TRBD1. The CDR3 has 13 residues. The V segment lost 2 bases and the J segment 8 bases; nucleotides outside the gene matches: 8. Germline values: CDR1 DFQATT, CDR2 SNEGSKA (reference sequence). The CDR3, as DNA: TGCAGTGCTAGAATGGACAGGATGGACGGCTACACCTTC. It codes for CSARMDRMDGYTF.

This clonotype was counted at least ten times. The chain couples TRBV7-8 to TRBJ1-1, with unresolved D. This CDR3 comprises 15 residues. Trimming shortened V by 0 bases and J by 3 bases, and 11 bases separated the two germline ends. Germline CDR1 is SGHVS and CDR2 is FQNEAQ. In DNA form, the CDR3 reads TGTGCCAGCAGCTTAGCGGGTGACGGTTACACTGAAGCTTTCTTT. It is translated as CASSLAGDGYTEAFF.

This clonotype has just a few counts. One base away lies a much larger clone, so this may be a sequencing read error. This rearrangement joins TRBV20-1 to TRBJ1-2; D is undetermined. The CDR3 has 15 residues. CDR1 and CDR2 (germline): DFQATT, SNEGSKA (reference sequence). The chain's CDR3 is CSAKRAPGEGYGDTF. CDR3 nucleotides: TGCAGTGCTAAGCGAGCCCCCGGGGAGGGCTATGGCGACACCTTC.

Regarding this clonotype: One end of the junction varies from germline; a read error may be responsible. V is TRBV4-2 and J is TRBJ2-5, with D possibly TRBD2 on 6 matching bases. The germline gives CDR1 LGHNA, CDR2 YNFKEQ. This CDR3 region has 16 residues. CDR3 region: CASSQTGTGNSETQYF. The CDR3 DNA follows: TGTGCCAGCAGCCAAACCGGGACTGGCAACAGTGAGACCCAATACTTC.

The chain combines TRBV6-1 with TRBJ2-7, with TRBD1 as a possible D gene (6 bases). Germline CDR1 reads MNHNS; CDR2 reads SASEGT. Between the trimmed V and J ends, which lost 5 bases and 0 bases, there was a span of 11 bases. There are 14 residues in the CDR3. For the CDR3, the DNA is TGTGCCAGCAGTAGGGGGACGGCCTCCTACGAGCAGTACTTC. Translated: CASSRGTASYEQYF.

This clonotype was seen many times. The CDR3 protein is CASSLAATYEQYF. As DNA, the CDR3 is TGTGCCAGCAGCTTAGCGGCTACCTACGAGCAGTACTTC. The V and J genes are TRBV7-2 and TRBJ2-7; D is uncertain. Trimming stripped 0 bases from V and 2 bases from J, with 5 bases between. CDR1 SGHTA and CDR2 FQGNSA come from the germline V gene. This CDR3 is built from 13 residues.

At least ten counts were recorded for this clonotype. The chain links TRBV20-1 to TRBJ2-1; the match to TRBD2 covers 8 bases. CDR3 length equals 15 residues. CDR1 and CDR2 (germline): DFQATT, SNEGSKA (reference sequence). V was clipped by 7 bases and J by 9 bases; unmatched bases: 17. The CDR3, as DNA: TGCAGTGTTCCTCGCTTGGCGGGAGGCCCCCCTGAGCAGTTCTTC. Translation gives CSVPRLAGGPPEQFF.

This clonotype was found many times. V and J are TRBV5-1 and TRBJ1-2; no clear D. Germline values: CDR1 SGHRS, CDR2 YFSETQ. V lost 0 bases and J 4 bases, leaving 10 bases between the germline ends. This CDR3 region has 14 residues. This CDR3 is CASSLDDEPYGYTF. For the CDR3, the DNA is TGCGCCAGCAGCTTGGATGACGAGCCCTATGGCTACACCTTC. The full variable domain, with the rest looked up from reference TRBV5-1 and TRBJ1-2, is KAGVTQTPRYLIKTRGQQVTLSCSPISGHRSVSWYQQTPGQGLQFLFEYFSETQRNKGNFPGRFSGRQFSNSRSEMNVSTLELGDSALYLCASSLDDEPYGYTFGSGTRLTVV.

This clonotype was counted between two and nine times. The CDR3 coding sequence is TGCAGCGTTCTGGGTTCGGATGAAAAACTGTTTTTT. Translating it yields CSVLGSDEKLFF. This chain joins TRBV29-1 and TRBJ1-4; D unclear. Germline loops: CDR1 SQVTM, CDR2 ANQGSEA. Deletions cut 5 bases from V and 6 bases from J, with 10 bases between. The CDR3 totals 12 residues.

This clonotype has at least ten counts. The chain employs TRBV6-6 and TRBJ1-1; D call uncertain. The CDR3 consists of 13 residues. V was cut by 7 bases and J by 7 bases, with 16 bases left in between. The germline CDR1 and CDR2 sequences are MNHNY and SVGAGI (reference sequence). This CDR3 is CASTQQKNSEAFF. For the CDR3, the DNA is TGTGCCAGCACCCAACAGAAGAATAGTGAAGCTTTCTTT.

This clonotype was seen just once. Just one base apart from a much larger clone, this may be a read error. The CDR3 loop reads CSVEGRGRTGELSF. The CDR3 nucleotides are TGCAGCGTTGAAGGCAGGGGGCGGACCGGGGAGCTGTCTTTT. This chain joins TRBV29-1 and TRBJ2-2; 8 bases line up with TRBD1. Germline loops: CDR1 SQVTM, CDR2 ANQGSEA. This CDR3 contains 14 residues.

This clonotype was seen repeatedly, ten times or more. V is TRBV5-5 and J is TRBJ1-2; D perhaps matches TRBD1 (6 bases). Trimming stripped 0 bases from V and 2 bases from J, with 11 bases between. The CDR3 totals 15 residues. Looked up from germline, CDR1 is SGHKS and CDR2 is YYEKEE (reference sequence). The CDR3 DNA reads as TGTGCCAGCAGCTTGGAGGGGGGAATGAACTATGGCTACACCTTC. It yields the protein CASSLEGGMNYGYTF.

This clonotype has just one count. The rearrangement joins TRBV12-3 or TRBV12-4 to TRBJ1-6, with D perhaps TRBD1 (5 bases). Trimming removed 3 bases at V and 8 bases at J, with 11 bases between. This CDR3 has 14 amino acids. CDR3 region: CASSLQGFDSPLHF. In DNA form, the CDR3 reads TGTGCCAGCAGTTTGCAGGGATTTGATTCACCCCTCCACTTT.

This clonotype was seen more than once but under ten times. The V call is TRBV11-3, the J call TRBJ2-5; weak D call: TRBD2 (5 bases). The V end lost 4 bases, the J end lost 1 base, and 13 bases lay between the germline ends. Germline V CDR1 and CDR2: SGHNT, YENEEA. This CDR3 has 15 residues. This chain's CDR3 is CASSSPSGLQETQYF. CDR3 sequence (DNA): TGTGCCAGCAGCTCACCCTCTGGACTCCAAGAGACCCAGTACTTC.

The V gene is TRBV18, the J gene TRBJ2-1; D tentatively fits TRBD1 or TRBD2 (5 bases each). From germline, CDR1 is KGHSH and CDR2 LQKENI. Trimming left V 3 bases short and J 12 bases short, with 12 bases between. The length of the CDR3 is 12 residues. The DNA for the CDR3 is TGTGCCAGCTCACCCGGGACGGGCGGGCAGTTCTTC. It codes for CASSPGTGGQFF.

This clonotype was observed at least ten times. The chain recombines TRBV20-1 with TRBJ2-1, with TRBD2 matching 8 bases. CDR1 is DFQATT, CDR2 SNEGSKA, per germline (reference sequence). CDR3 length equals 16 residues. V lost 4 bases, J lost 7 bases, and 15 bases stayed unmatched. This chain's CDR3 is CSATWGYGRAENEQFF. The CDR3 DNA follows: TGCAGTGCTACCTGGGGTTACGGGAGGGCGGAAAATGAGCAGTTCTTC.

This clonotype came up many times. The chain uses TRBV19 and TRBJ1-1, with D hard to call. CDR1 LNHDA and CDR2 SQIVND come from the germline V gene (reference sequence). The V end lost 2 bases, the J end lost 0 bases, and 7 bases lay between the germline ends. This CDR3 is 14 amino acids long. The CDR3: CASSINGMNTEAFF. In nucleotides, the CDR3 is TGTGCCAGTAGTATAAATGGAATGAACACTGAAGCTTTCTTT. Full variable domain (rest looked up from reference TRBV19 and TRBJ1-1): DGGITQSPKYLFRKEGQNVTLSCEQNLNHDAMYWYRQDPGQGLRLIYYSQIVNDFQKGDIAEGYSVSREKKESFPLTVTSAQKNPTAFYLCASSINGMNTEAFFGQGTRLTVV.

This clonotype was counted many times. The chain has TRBV7-9 and TRBJ2-7; 11 bases match TRBD2. CDR1 and CDR2 from the germline V gene are SEHNR and FQNEAQ (reference sequence). The CDR3 spans 16 residues. J was trimmed by 2 bases and V by 4 bases; bases with no gene match: 7. CDR3 loop: CASSSLGTSGTYEQYF. The CDR3 DNA sequence: TGTGCCAGCAGCTCTCTTGGGACTAGCGGAACCTACGAGCAGTACTTC. Looking up the rest from reference TRBV7-9 and TRBJ2-7 gives the full variable domain: DTGVSQNPRHKITKRGQNVTFRCDPISEHNRLYWYRQTLGQGPEFLTYFQNEAQLEKSRLLSDRFSAERPKGSFSTLEIQRTEQGDSAMYLCASSSLGTSGTYEQYFGPGTRLTVT.

This clonotype showed up many times. V usage is TRBV5-1 and J usage is TRBJ1-4; no clear D gene. CDR3 size: 16 residues. V gave up 4 bases and J gave up 0 bases, with 13 bases separating them. Germline V gene lookup returns CDR1 SGHRS and CDR2 YFSETQ. The CDR3 is CASSRFPAPTNEKLFF. CDR3 coding DNA: TGCGCCAGCAGCAGGTTTCCAGCACCAACTAATGAAAAACTGTTTTTT.

This clonotype was counted many times. V gene TRBV6-5 combines with J gene TRBJ2-7; TRBD1 is a possible D gene (5 bases). This CDR3 is 15 amino acids long. V lost 0 bases, J lost 1 base, and 10 bases lay in between. The germline V gene encodes CDR1 MNHEY and CDR2 SVGAGI. The CDR3 sequence is CASSYSRVGSYEQYF. Written as DNA, the CDR3 is TGTGCCAGCAGTTACTCCAGGGTTGGATCCTACGAGCAGTACTTC.

The chain recombines TRBV12-3 or TRBV12-4 with TRBJ1-1; D perhaps matches TRBD1 (5 bases). V was cut by 0 bases and J by 3 bases, with 11 bases left in between. There are 15 residues in the CDR3. The CDR3 loop is CASSLARQGDTEAFF. CDR3 in DNA: TGTGCCAGCAGTTTAGCGCGGCAGGGAGACACTGAAGCTTTCTTT.